The 18 T cell receptor beta chains reported below all come from one sample, sequenced in a study of T cells in Graves' hyperthyroidism and ophthalmopathy. Amplification of TCR beta CDR3 regions was performed using RNA transcripts as template. The study used the HTBI primer set for a first-round RT-PCR of the TCR CDR3. In TCRdb, the multiplex PCR reads were re-called with MiXCR into one record per CDR3 protein. The sample has over 700,000 distinct CDR3 sequences, over 35% seen once; the top ten hold 8% to 9%. The sequenced material came from blood. The receptor source for this set is a man younger than 30 with Graves' hyperthyroidism.

Points on this clonotype: Just one base apart from a much larger clone, this may be a read error. The chain carries TRBV10-3 and TRBJ2-5, with 8 nucleotides matching TRBD2. V shed 3 bases, J shed 4 bases, and the junction held 4 bases outside the gene matches. The CDR3 runs to 14 residues. Germline CDR1 and CDR2: ENHRY and SYGVKD. CDR3 DNA: TGTGCCATCAGTGACCGTCTAGCGGGAGAGACCCAGTACTTC. It yields the protein CAISDRLAGETQYF.

The chain couples TRBV2 to TRBJ1-2; 8 nucleotides line up with TRBD1. The CDR3 is 10 amino acids. The V gene's germline CDR1 is SNHLY and CDR2 FYNNEI. The J segment lost 8 bases and the V segment lost 8 bases, leaving 1 base of the junction unmatched. CDR3 protein: CASGQGGYTF. The DNA for the CDR3 is TGTGCCAGCGGACAGGGCGGCTACACCTTC.

The chain is built from TRBV7-2 and TRBJ2-2; 11 nucleotides match TRBD2. Per the germline V gene, CDR1 is SGHTA and CDR2 is FQGNSA. The V and J ends lost 5 bases and 4 bases, in that order; junction bases with no gene match: 6. The CDR3 contains 16 residues. The CDR3: CASSPGLAEITGELFF. DNA for the CDR3: TGTGCCAGCAGCCCGGGACTAGCGGAGATCACCGGGGAGCTGTTTTTT.

Ten or more counts support this clonotype. The rearrangement joins TRBV7-2 to TRBJ1-1; tentative D call: TRBD1 (5 bases). This CDR3 spans 15 amino acids. The ends were cut back, 1 base at V and 5 bases at J, with 14 bases in the middle. In germline, CDR1 is SGHTA, CDR2 FQGNSA. CDR3 amino acids: CASSLDGLRGTEAFF. CDR3 sequence (DNA): TGTGCCAGCAGCTTAGACGGGTTAAGGGGAACTGAAGCTTTCTTT.

V usage is TRBV11-2 and J usage is TRBJ1-4; 7 bases line up with TRBD1. V dropped 8 bases and J dropped 8; count of bases not matched to a gene: 11. CDR3 length equals 14 residues. Germline assignment: CDR1 SGHAT and CDR2 FQNNGV. This chain's CDR3 is CASGDRVAGEKLFF. The CDR3 DNA reads as TGTGCCAGCGGTGACAGGGTAGCTGGAGAAAAACTGTTTTTT.

The CDR3 protein is CASSALLDREFPETQYF. The CDR3 DNA sequence: TGTGCCAGCAGCGCTTTGCTGGACAGGGAGTTTCCAGAGACCCAGTACTTC. V gene TRBV9 combines with J gene TRBJ2-5, with TRBD1 matching 8 bases. V lost 3 bases to trimming and J lost 4 bases; unmatched junction nucleotides: 14. From germline, CDR1 is SGDLS and CDR2 YYNGEE. The CDR3 extends over 17 amino acids.

This clonotype was counted at least ten times. The chain recombines TRBV7-3 with TRBJ2-7, with D tentatively TRBD1 or TRBD2 (6 bases each). V dropped 3 bases and J dropped 3 bases, with 12 bases sitting between them. CDR1 is SGHTA and CDR2 is FQGTGA in the germline V gene. This CDR3 comprises 14 residues. The CDR3 here is CASSLGGQDYEQYF. The DNA for the CDR3 is TGTGCCAGCAGCTTGGGGGGACAAGACTACGAGCAGTACTTC.

This clonotype was seen many times. This rearrangement joins TRBV6-5 to TRBJ1-2; D is unresolved. This CDR3 contains 11 residues. Trimming shortened V by 2 bases and J by 6 bases, and 4 bases separated the two germline ends. Germline V lookup: CDR1 MNHEY, CDR2 SVGAGI. The chain's CDR3 is CASSYVHGYTF. In nucleotides, the CDR3 is TGTGCCAGCAGTTACGTCCATGGCTACACCTTC.

The rearrangement uses TRBV7-9 and TRBJ2-5; TRBD2 agrees at 11 bases. The CDR3 is 15 amino acids. After removal of 3 bases from V and 6 bases from J, the junction contained 6 bases not matched to a gene. Germline loops: CDR1 SEHNR, CDR2 FQNEAQ (reference sequence). CDR3 bases: TGTGCCAGCAGCTTCCCGACTAGCGGGGTGAAGACCCAGTACTTC. It specifies CASSFPTSGVKTQYF.

This chain connects TRBV20-1 to TRBJ2-7; tentatively, D is TRBD1 (6 bases). CDR3 length: 15 residues. Germline assignment: CDR1 DFQATT and CDR2 SNEGSKA (reference sequence). V lost 0 bases and J 7 bases, leaving 19 bases between the germline ends. The CDR3 spells CSAREGEQGDREQYF. In DNA form, the CDR3 reads TGCAGTGCTAGAGAAGGGGAACAGGGAGACCGGGAGCAGTACTTC.

J is TRBJ1-1 and V is TRBV5-6; D unresolved. CDR3 length equals 14 residues. Germline CDR1 and CDR2: SGHDT and YYEEEE. Trimming cost V 0 bases and J 3 bases, with 9 bases left between them. In DNA form, the CDR3 reads TGTGCCAGCAGCTTGGACAGCTGGGACACTGAAGCTTTCTTT. Its protein product is CASSLDSWDTEAFF.

The chain has TRBV20-1 and TRBJ1-3; D unresolved. V gave up 4 bases and J gave up 6 bases, with 10 bases separating them. The CDR3 spans 12 residues. The germline V gene has CDR1 DFQATT and CDR2 SNEGSKA (reference sequence). The CDR3 loop is CSAIDQENTIYF. DNA of the CDR3: TGCAGTGCTATCGACCAGGAAAACACCATATATTTT.

This clonotype was observed many times. This chain joins TRBV10-3 and TRBJ1-4; no clear D gene. V shed 6 bases and J shed 10 bases, with 12 bases lying between them. Germline values: CDR1 ENHRY, CDR2 SYGVKD. The CDR3 is made up of 12 amino acids. CDR3 loop: CAIRGEVGKLFF. The CDR3, as DNA: TGTGCCATCAGGGGAGAAGTCGGAAAACTGTTTTTT.

This clonotype was seen ten or more times. V gene TRBV2 combines with J gene TRBJ1-5; the D gene is possibly TRBD1 (5 bases). The CDR3 consists of 13 residues. Germline V gene sequence: CDR1 SNHLY, CDR2 FYNNEI. This CDR3 reads CAARQGGNQPQHF. CDR3 in DNA: TGTGCAGCCCGGCAGGGAGGGAATCAGCCCCAGCATTTT.

The CDR3 region is CSARARGQRETETQYF. The CDR3 region has the DNA TGCAGTGCTAGAGCCAGGGGCCAGCGGGAGACTGAGACCCAGTACTTC. This chain connects TRBV20-1 to TRBJ2-5; 8 bases map to TRBD2. V trimming: 1 base; J trimming: 5 bases; junction bases outside the gene matches: 12. This CDR3 region has 16 residues. Germline V gene data show CDR1 as DFQATT and CDR2 as SNEGSKA (reference sequence).

This clonotype was detected only a few times. The gene calls are TRBV9 and TRBJ2-5; D unclear. Germline CDR1 reads SGDLS; CDR2 reads YYNGEE. This CDR3 comprises 17 residues. Trimming removed 0 bases at V and 2 bases at J, with 17 bases between. This CDR3 is CASSVESLTTAQETQYF. DNA for the CDR3: TGTGCCAGCAGCGTAGAGTCCCTAACAACAGCTCAAGAGACCCAGTACTTC. Supplemented by reference TRBV9 and TRBJ2-5, the full variable domain reads DSGVTQTPKHLITATGQRVTLRCSPRSGDLSVYWYQQSLDQGLQFLIQYYNGEERAKGNILERFSAQQFPDLHSELNLSSLELGDSALYFCASSVESLTTAQETQYFGPGTRLLVL.

The chain is built from TRBV9 and TRBJ1-3, with 8 bases that match TRBD1. The CDR3 contains 20 residues. V shed 4 bases and J 2 bases; nucleotides not matched to a gene: 20. Germline values: CDR1 SGDLS, CDR2 YYNGEE. The DNA for the CDR3 is TGTGCCAGCAGCCTCGGAGTCCCGGACAGGGAATCGGATGCTGGAAACACCATATATTTT. Residues: CASSLGVPDRESDAGNTIYF.

J is TRBJ1-1 and V is TRBV7-9; D possibly corresponds to TRBD1 (6 bases). Germline V gene sequence: CDR1 SEHNR, CDR2 FQNEAQ (reference sequence). Trimming stripped 6 bases from V and 5 bases from J, with 19 bases between. The CDR3 runs to 15 residues. The CDR3 coding sequence is TGTGCCAGCAGTAAACTACAGGGACTCGGGACTGAAGCTTTCTTT. This sequence encodes CASSKLQGLGTEAFF. The full variable domain, with the rest looked up from reference TRBV7-9 and TRBJ1-1, is DTGVSQNPRHKITKRGQNVTFRCDPISEHNRLYWYRQTLGQGPEFLTYFQNEAQLEKSRLLSDRFSAERPKGSFSTLEIQRTEQGDSAMYLCASSKLQGLGTEAFFGQGTRLTVV.